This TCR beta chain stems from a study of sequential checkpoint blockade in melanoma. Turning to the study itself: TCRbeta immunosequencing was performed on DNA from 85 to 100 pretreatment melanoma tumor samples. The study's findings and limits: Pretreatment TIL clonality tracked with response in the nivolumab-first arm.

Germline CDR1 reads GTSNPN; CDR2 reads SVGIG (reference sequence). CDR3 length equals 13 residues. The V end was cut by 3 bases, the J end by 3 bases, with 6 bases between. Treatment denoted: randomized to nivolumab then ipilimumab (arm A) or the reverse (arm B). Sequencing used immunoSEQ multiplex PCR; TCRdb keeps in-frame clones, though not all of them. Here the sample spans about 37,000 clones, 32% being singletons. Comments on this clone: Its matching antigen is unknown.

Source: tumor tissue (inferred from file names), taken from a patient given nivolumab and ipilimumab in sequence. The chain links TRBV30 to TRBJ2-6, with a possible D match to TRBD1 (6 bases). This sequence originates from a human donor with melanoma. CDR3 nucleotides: TGTGCCTGGAGCAGGGGTGGGGCCAACGTCCTGACTTTC. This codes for CAWSRGGANVLTF. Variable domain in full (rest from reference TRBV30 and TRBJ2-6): SQTIHQWPATLVQPVGSPLSLECTVEGTSNPNLYWYRQAAGRGLQLLFYSVGIGQISSEVPQNLSASRPQDRQFILSSKKLLLSDSGFYLCAWSRGGANVLTFGAGSRLTVL.